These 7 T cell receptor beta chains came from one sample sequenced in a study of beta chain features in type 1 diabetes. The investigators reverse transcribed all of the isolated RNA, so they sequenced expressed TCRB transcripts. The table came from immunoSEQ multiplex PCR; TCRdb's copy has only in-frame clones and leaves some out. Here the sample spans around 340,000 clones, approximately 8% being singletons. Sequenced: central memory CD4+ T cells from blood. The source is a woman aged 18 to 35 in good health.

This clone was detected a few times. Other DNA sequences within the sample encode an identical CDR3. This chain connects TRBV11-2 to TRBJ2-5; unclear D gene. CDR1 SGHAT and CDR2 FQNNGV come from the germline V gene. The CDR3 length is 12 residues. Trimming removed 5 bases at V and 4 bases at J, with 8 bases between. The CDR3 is CASSLMGETQYF. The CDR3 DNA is TGTGCCAGCAGCCTCATGGGAGAGACCCAGTACTTC.

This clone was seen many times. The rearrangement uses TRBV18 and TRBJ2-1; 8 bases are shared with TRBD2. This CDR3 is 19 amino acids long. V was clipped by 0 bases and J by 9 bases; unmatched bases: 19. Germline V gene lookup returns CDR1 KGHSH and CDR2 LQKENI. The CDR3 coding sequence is TGTGCCAGCTCACCACCTAGCCCGTCGGGAGGGCTAGGGAAACGTGAGCAGTTCTTC. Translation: CASSPPSPSGGLGKREQFF.

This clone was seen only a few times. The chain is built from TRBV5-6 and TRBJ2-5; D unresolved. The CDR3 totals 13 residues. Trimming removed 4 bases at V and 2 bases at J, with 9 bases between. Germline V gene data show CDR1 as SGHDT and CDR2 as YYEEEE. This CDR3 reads CASSPMNQETQYF. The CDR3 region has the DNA TGTGCCAGCAGCCCTATGAATCAAGAGACCCAGTACTTC.

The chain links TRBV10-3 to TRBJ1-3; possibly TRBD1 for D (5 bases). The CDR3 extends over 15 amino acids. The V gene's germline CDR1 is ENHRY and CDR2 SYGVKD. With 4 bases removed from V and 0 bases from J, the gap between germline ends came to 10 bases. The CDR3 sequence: CAISVTGYSGNTIYF. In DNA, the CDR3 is TGTGCCATCAGTGTTACAGGCTACTCTGGAAACACCATATATTTT.

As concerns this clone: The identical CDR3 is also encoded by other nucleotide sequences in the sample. CDR3 in DNA: TGTGCCAGCAGGCCAGGGGGCAGAAACACTGAAGCTTTCTTT. This translates into CASRPGGRNTEAFF. The chain recombines TRBV28 with TRBJ1-1; TRBD1 matches 8 bases. This CDR3 has 14 amino acids. J lost 2 bases, V lost 6 bases, and 5 bases had no gene match. Germline values: CDR1 MDHEN, CDR2 SYDVKM.

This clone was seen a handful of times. CDR3 region: CASSLTGLNEQFF. The CDR3 coding sequence is TGTGCCAGCAGCCTCACGGGCCTCAATGAGCAGTTCTTC. The V call is TRBV7-2, the J call TRBJ2-1, with D unclear. The germline gives CDR1 SGHTA, CDR2 FQGNSA. V lost 5 bases and J 6 bases, leaving 11 bases between the germline ends. The CDR3 is 13 residues long. The full variable domain, in which reference TRBV7-2 and TRBJ2-1 provide the parts outside the CDR3, is GAGVSQSPSNKVTEKGKDVELRCDPISGHTALYWYRQSLGQGLEFLIYFQGNSAPDKSGLPSDRFSAERTGGSVSTLTIQRTQQEDSAVYLCASSLTGLNEQFFGPGTRLTVL.

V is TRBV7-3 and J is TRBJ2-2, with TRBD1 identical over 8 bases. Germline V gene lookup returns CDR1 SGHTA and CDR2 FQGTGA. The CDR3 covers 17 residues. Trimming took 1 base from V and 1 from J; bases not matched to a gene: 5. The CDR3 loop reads CASSLRAGTGNTGELFF. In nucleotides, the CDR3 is TGTGCCAGCAGCTTAAGGGCCGGGACAGGGAACACCGGGGAGCTGTTTTTT.